The 13 T cell receptor beta chains given below trace back to one sample, sequenced in a study of technical replicates of blood from a few donors (dated by TCRdb to about 2017). The library was obtained by the immunoSEQ multiplex PCR assay. TCRdb obtained this table from immuneACCESS and retained in-frame rearrangements with V and J assigned. These tables miss some clones; where compared with another copy, unresolved V genes account for less than half of the shortfall, and the remainder is unexplained. Present in this sample are tens of thousands of clones, roughly 94% of which were seen just once. Together, the top ten hold 0.25% to 0.3% of the sample. Source material: T cells isolated from PBMCs. These receptors were collected from a human donor in good health.

This clone was seen only once. The chain carries TRBV6-1 and TRBJ2-5; 9 bases match TRBD2. This CDR3 is 14 amino acids long. The V and J ends lost 4 bases and 6 bases, in that order; junction bases with no gene match: 6. The V gene's germline CDR1 is MNHNS and CDR2 SASEGT. CDR3: CASSVQRGAQTQYF. The CDR3 nucleotides are TGTGCCAGCAGTGTTCAGCGGGGGGCCCAGACCCAGTACTTC.

The chain is built from TRBV6-5 and TRBJ2-3, with 8 bases matching TRBD2. In germline, CDR1 is MNHEY, CDR2 SVGAGI. The CDR3 contains 15 residues. Trimming at V came to 1 base and at J to 5 bases, leaving 5 bases not matched to a gene. The CDR3 sequence is CASSYLRGEVDTQYF. DNA of the CDR3: TGTGCCAGCAGTTACTTGCGGGGGGAGGTAGATACGCAGTATTTT.

This chain connects TRBV6-5 to TRBJ2-7, with D perhaps matching TRBD2 (5 bases). This CDR3 has 14 amino acids. With 6 bases removed from V and 0 bases from J, the gap between germline ends came to 12 bases. CDR1 MNHEY and CDR2 SVGAGI come from the germline V gene. In DNA, the CDR3 is TGTGCCAGCAGCCCTCCGGGGAGCTCCTACGAGCAGTACTTC. It encodes CASSPPGSSYEQYF.

About this clone: A junction end diverges from the germline sequence, so it may reflect a read error. This chain joins TRBV7-9 and TRBJ2-7, with 12 positions matching TRBD2. The length of the CDR3 is 15 residues. Germline V gene lookup returns CDR1 SEHNR and CDR2 FQNEAQ (reference sequence). The CDR3 here is CASSLERLAGAGLDF. The CDR3, as DNA: TGTGCCAGCAGCTTAGAGCGACTAGCGGGAGCAGGCCTGGACTTC.

This rearrangement joins TRBV5-1 to TRBJ2-7; D is unclear. Germline CDR1 and CDR2: SGHRS and YFSETQ. The CDR3 covers 11 residues. Trimming cost V 0 bases and J 6 bases, with 4 bases left between them. This chain's CDR3 is CASSLDSEQYF. CDR3 bases: TGCGCCAGCAGCTTGGACTCCGAGCAGTACTTC.

This chain links TRBV5-1 with TRBJ2-7; possibly TRBD1 for D (6 bases). The CDR3 covers 12 residues. V lost 3 bases to trimming and J lost 4 bases, with 8 bases between them. Germline V gene data show CDR1 as SGHRS and CDR2 as YFSETQ. CDR3 sequence (DNA): TGCGCCAGCAGCTCTACAGGGTACGAGCAGTACTTC. Protein sequence: CASSSTGYEQYF.

V usage is TRBV25-1 and J usage is TRBJ1-3; 7 bases agree with TRBD1. V lost 5 bases and J lost 0; bases outside the gene matches: 4. The CDR3 contains 15 residues. Germline-derived CDR1 and CDR2 are MGHDK and SYGVNS. This CDR3 is CASSPAGGSGNTIYF. As DNA, the CDR3 is TGTGCCAGCAGTCCCGCAGGGGGCTCTGGAAACACCATATATTTT.

The V and J genes are TRBV27 and TRBJ1-1, with 8 bases matching TRBD1. Germline-derived CDR1 and CDR2 are MNHEY and SMNVEV (reference sequence). The V segment lost 2 bases and the J segment 1 base; nucleotides outside the gene matches: 0. The CDR3 length is 14 residues. CDR3 in DNA: TGTGCCAGCAGTTTAGGACAGGGGAACACTGAAGCTTTCTTT. It yields the protein CASSLGQGNTEAFF.

J is TRBJ2-1 and V is TRBV19, with 12 bases fitting TRBD1. The J segment lost 2 bases and the V segment lost 3 bases, leaving 2 bases of the junction unmatched. CDR3 length: 16 residues. Germline V gene lookup returns CDR1 LNHDA and CDR2 SQIVND (reference sequence). The CDR3 loop is CASSIGTGGAYNEQFF. In DNA form, the CDR3 reads TGTGCCAGTAGTATCGGGACAGGGGGCGCCTACAATGAGCAGTTCTTC.

This clone is a singleton in its sample. The chain recombines TRBV14 with TRBJ2-1; D gene ambiguous. Germline CDR1 reads SGHDN; CDR2 reads FVKESK. CDR3 length: 13 amino acids. V was cut by 0 bases and J by 8 bases, with 8 bases left in between. CDR3: CASSQEILDEQFF. In DNA form, the CDR3 reads TGTGCCAGCAGCCAAGAGATACTGGATGAGCAGTTCTTC.

The CDR3 spells CASSSKTPGSVTDTQYF. As DNA, the CDR3 is TGTGCCAGCAGTTCTAAGACACCAGGGTCGGTCACAGATACGCAGTATTTT. This chain uses TRBV7-6 with TRBJ2-3, with a weak D call TRBD1 (5 bases). Per germline, CDR1 SGHVS and CDR2 FNYEAQ. V dropped 6 bases and J dropped 2 bases, with 21 bases sitting between them. The CDR3 consists of 17 residues.

This chain links TRBV2 with TRBJ2-1, with a weak D call TRBD2 (5 bases). V was trimmed by 10 bases and J by 4 bases, leaving 14 bases between them. This CDR3 comprises 13 residues. Germline V CDR1 and CDR2: SNHLY, FYNNEI. The CDR3 sequence: CATKLAIYNEQFF. The CDR3, as DNA: TGTGCCACAAAATTAGCGATTTACAATGAGCAGTTCTTC.

This clone showed up just once. The chain has TRBV28 and TRBJ2-1, with 13 bases that match TRBD2. The CDR3 extends over 15 amino acids. In germline, CDR1 is MDHEN, CDR2 SYDVKM. Trimming at V came to 6 bases and at J to 8 bases, leaving 7 bases not matched to a gene. This CDR3 reads CASRLTSGRVDEQFF. In DNA, the CDR3 is TGTGCCAGCAGACTAACTAGCGGGAGGGTCGATGAGCAGTTCTTC.